These 18 T cell receptor beta chains originate from one sample sequenced in a study of T-cell memory formation after mild COVID-19. Via MiXCR, TCRdb re-called the 5' RACE reads, giving one row per CDR3 protein. The data hold about 350,000 distinct CDR3 sequences, with about 15% observed a single time. Sequencing was carried out using PBMCs or a T cell subset sorted from them (not recorded which). These receptors were taken from a man aged 18 to 29 who had mild COVID-19 (a few samples of this study predate the infection). Cell type and time point are not known.

This clonotype occurred many times. This chain uses TRBV4-2 with TRBJ2-3, with D perhaps assigned TRBD1 or TRBD2 (5 bases each). The germline gives CDR1 LGHNA, CDR2 YNFKEQ. This CDR3 is built from 17 residues. V dropped 1 base and J dropped 4 bases, with 18 bases sitting between them. Here the CDR3 reads CASSQGQGERDSDTQYF. In nucleotides, the CDR3 is TGTGCCAGCAGCCAAGGACAAGGGGAACGGGATTCAGATACGCAGTATTTT.

This clonotype was seen a handful of times. The V and J genes are TRBV7-2 and TRBJ1-1, with 7 bases that match TRBD1. With V trimmed by 8 bases and J by 0 bases, 6 bases remained unmatched. The CDR3 spans 14 residues. Germline lookup yields CDR1 SGHTA and CDR2 FQGNSA. The CDR3 DNA sequence: TGTGCCAGCCTCGGGACAGTTATGAACACTGAAGCTTTCTTT. This codes for CASLGTVMNTEAFF. Together with reference TRBV7-2 and TRBJ1-1, the CDR3 gives the full variable domain: GAGVSQSPSNKVTEKGKDVELRCDPISGHTALYWYRQSLGQGLEFLIYFQGNSAPDKSGLPSDRFSAERTGGSVSTLTIQRTQQEDSAVYLCASLGTVMNTEAFFGQGTRLTVV.

The chain recombines TRBV2 with TRBJ2-3; D perhaps matches TRBD2 (5 bases). Germline V gene sequence: CDR1 SNHLY, CDR2 FYNNEI. Trimming took off 5 bases at V and 7 bases at J, with 10 bases between the two ends. This CDR3 contains 12 residues. The CDR3 DNA reads TGTGCCAGCAGTCAGGACTCCCATACGCAGTATTTT. Translating gives CASSQDSHTQYF.

J is TRBJ2-4 and V is TRBV5-8, with 8 positions matching TRBD1. The CDR3 covers 13 residues. V was clipped by 2 bases and J by 6 bases; unmatched bases: 1. Germline CDR1 SGHTS, CDR2 YDEGEE. The CDR3 loop reads CASSFGQGNIQYF. In DNA, the CDR3 is TGTGCCAGCAGCTTTGGACAGGGAAACATTCAGTACTTC.

This clonotype was observed a few times. This chain joins TRBV7-3 and TRBJ2-1; 8 bases are a match to TRBD1. Per germline, CDR1 SGHTA and CDR2 FQGTGA. Trimming at V came to 4 bases and at J to 15 bases, leaving 11 bases not matched to a gene. The CDR3 has 13 amino acids. CDR3 sequence reads: CASSSGGRAARFF. The CDR3 nucleotides read TGTGCCAGCAGCTCAGGGGGCCGGGCTGCCCGGTTCTTC.

The V and J genes are TRBV4-3 and TRBJ2-1; tentatively, D is TRBD2 (5 bases). The CDR3 is made up of 13 amino acids. Trimming stripped 3 bases from V and 10 bases from J, with 13 bases between. Germline V gene lookup returns CDR1 LGHNA and CDR2 YSLEER. The CDR3 loop is CASSQPLAPEQFF. The CDR3 nucleotides read TGCGCCAGCAGCCAGCCCCTAGCCCCGGAGCAGTTCTTC.

In this sample, this clonotype turned up a few times. The chain employs TRBV5-1 and TRBJ2-1, with TRBD1 as a possible D gene (7 bases). This CDR3 spans 16 amino acids. CDR1 is SGHRS, CDR2 YFSETQ, per germline. V lost 2 bases and J 2 bases, leaving 14 bases between the germline ends. The CDR3 nucleotides read TGCGCCAGCAGCTTTTCTGCGGGACAGACCTACAATGAGCAGTTCTTC. This sequence encodes CASSFSAGQTYNEQFF.

The chain has TRBV29-1 and TRBJ1-1; TRBD1 is a possible D gene (6 bases). Deletions cut 6 bases from V and 4 bases from J, with 24 bases between. From germline, CDR1 is SQVTM and CDR2 ANQGSEA. The CDR3 is 16 residues long. The CDR3 DNA follows: TGCAGCGTCCACATGGGGACAAGGGTTGTCGGCACTGAAGCTTTCTTT. This sequence encodes CSVHMGTRVVGTEAFF.

This clonotype was seen only a few times. The chain joins TRBV2 to TRBJ2-3; unclear D gene. Trimming removed 8 bases from V and 5 bases from J, with 11 bases in between. Germline V gene data show CDR1 as SNHLY and CDR2 as FYNNEI. The CDR3 is 12 residues long. This CDR3 is CASGGELDTQYF. The DNA of the CDR3 is TGTGCCAGCGGTGGGGAACTAGATACGCAGTATTTT.

The chain has TRBV7-9 and TRBJ1-1; tentative D call: TRBD1 (5 bases). Germline V CDR1 and CDR2: SEHNR, FQNEAQ (reference sequence). The CDR3 covers 14 residues. Trimming took 1 base from V and 3 from J, leaving 9 bases between them. CDR3 DNA: TGTGCCAGCAGCTTAGAGCAGGGATACACTGAAGCTTTCTTT. Translated: CASSLEQGYTEAFF.

This clonotype was detected a few times. This chain uses TRBV6-2 or TRBV6-3 with TRBJ1-5; D ambiguous. Trimming removed 0 bases at V and 0 bases at J, with 18 bases between. CDR3 length equals 19 residues. Germline V gene data show CDR1 as MNHEY and CDR2 as SVGEGT. For the CDR3, the DNA is TGTGCCAGCAGTTACTCGACTCGTTCGGGAACCTATAGCAATCAGCCCCAGCATTTT. Protein sequence: CASSYSTRSGTYSNQPQHF.

There are a few counts of this clonotype. The chain links TRBV24-1 to TRBJ2-1, with 7 nucleotides matching TRBD2. The CDR3 sequence is 14 residues long. The germline gives CDR1 KGHDR, CDR2 SFDVKD. With 5 bases clipped from V and 8 bases from J, the junction kept 8 bases outside the gene matches. CDR3 loop: CATSGTRRVHEQFF. The CDR3 bases are TGTGCCACCAGTGGGACTAGGAGGGTCCATGAGCAGTTCTTC.

The V call is TRBV6-6, the J call TRBJ1-5; TRBD1 matches 7 bases. Germline assignment: CDR1 MNHNY and CDR2 SVGAGI (reference sequence). The CDR3 has 15 residues. V gave up 2 bases and J gave up 9 bases; unmatched junction bases: 10. CDR3 DNA: TGTGCCAGCAGTTACATCGGGACAGCTTGGAGGCCCCAGCATTTT. Translating it yields CASSYIGTAWRPQHF.

This clonotype was counted at least ten times. The V and J genes are TRBV6-2 or TRBV6-3 and TRBJ2-2, with no clear D. The germline CDR1 and CDR2 sequences are MNHEY and SVGEGT. Trimming took off 3 bases at V and 5 bases at J, with 10 bases between the two ends. This CDR3 region has 14 residues. CDR3 coding DNA: TGTGCCAGCAGTTATTGGTTGGGTACCGGGGAGCTGTTTTTT. Translated: CASSYWLGTGELFF.

The V and J genes are TRBV12-3 or TRBV12-4 and TRBJ1-5; no reliable D call. V was clipped by 1 base and J by 9 bases, with 19 bases between them. The CDR3 has 16 amino acids. CDR3: CASSLDSSNRAVPQHF. CDR3 nucleotide sequence: TGTGCCAGCAGTTTAGATAGTTCAAACCGGGCGGTGCCCCAGCATTTT.

The chain links TRBV6-2 or TRBV6-3 to TRBJ1-5; D call uncertain. This CDR3 contains 19 residues. The germline V gene has CDR1 MNHEY and CDR2 SVGEGT. The ends were cut back, 0 bases at V and 2 bases at J, with 20 bases in the middle. The CDR3 nucleotides are TGTGCCAGCAGTTACTCGCGTCTCCAGGCCTTTAGGCGCAATCAGCCCCAGCATTTT. It yields the protein CASSYSRLQAFRRNQPQHF.

The rearrangement joins TRBV25-1 to TRBJ2-7, with TRBD1 as a possible D gene (6 bases). This CDR3 contains 12 residues. V lost 7 bases and J lost 5, with 12 bases in between. Germline lookup yields CDR1 MGHDK and CDR2 SYGVNS. CDR3 sequence reads: CASTLSGDEQYF. The CDR3 DNA is TGTGCCAGCACACTATCAGGGGACGAGCAGTACTTC.

At least ten counts were recorded for this clonotype. The chain employs TRBV5-1 and TRBJ1-1; 11 bases map to TRBD1. CDR3 size: 17 residues. Germline V gene sequence: CDR1 SGHRS, CDR2 YFSETQ. After removal of 2 bases from V and 4 bases from J, the junction contained 10 bases not matched to a gene. The CDR3 spells CASSFNRDRGSVTEAFF. CDR3 bases: TGCGCCAGCAGCTTTAACCGGGACAGGGGGTCGGTCACTGAAGCTTTCTTT.